This T cell receptor (beta chain) originates from a study of blood T cell repertoires in COVID-19. About the study: The origin of the acute and convalescent COVID-19 samples was the United States, Italy and Spain. The analysed material was cDNA or gDNA that came from T cells, B-cell-depleted T cells, or PBMCs.

This CDR3 comprises 14 residues. Germline CDR1 reads SNHLY; CDR2 reads FYNNEI. The V and J ends lost 10 bases and 0 bases respectively, with 15 bases between them. In the original workflow: For nucleated cells, counts were estimated from reference gene primer amplification. Measured with immunoSEQ multiplex PCR; TCRdb has only the in-frame clones, and not every one. The V and J calls and clone size are taken from that table; D and trimming were inferred from the DNA. The table has some 100,000 clones, about 77% seen once. Material for sequencing was peripheral blood. The chain combines TRBV2 with TRBJ1-1; TRBD1 is a possible D gene (6 bases). The sequence came from a man aged 65 to 85 with active or convalescent COVID-19. CDR3 amino acids: CATIYGTLNTEAFF. In nucleotides, the CDR3 is TGTGCCACCATCTATGGGACATTGAACACTGAAGCTTTCTTT.